What follows describes a single T cell receptor (beta chain). The antigen remains unidentified. These data originate in a study of CD8 T cells in ankylosing spondylitis. Per the germline V gene, CDR1 is SGDLS and CDR2 is YYNGEE. This CDR3 comprises 16 residues. The V segment lost 0 bases and the J segment 4 bases; nucleotides outside the gene matches: 5. Study observations and caveats: Made up of 7 to 9 highly homologous variants, a TCR beta motif appeared characteristic of ankylosing spondylitis blood. Reports say disease-linked clones showed up significantly more in matched ankylosing spondylitis synovial fluid.

Making use of molecular barcodes, quantitative 5'-RACE generated TCR beta libraries. One entry per CDR3 protein, called by TCRdb with MiXCR from the 5' RACE reads. This table holds about 360,000 distinct CDR3 sequences, 20% found once. The TCR comes from a male donor with ankylosing spondylitis or in good health (not recorded which). Sequencing was done on a sample of blood, either unsorted or a sorted T cell fraction (not recorded which). The chain employs TRBV9 and TRBJ2-1; 9 bases agree with TRBD2. The CDR3 bases are TGTGCCAGCAGCGTAGAGGCGGGGGGGCCGTACAATGAGCAGTTCTTC. It specifies CASSVEAGGPYNEQFF.